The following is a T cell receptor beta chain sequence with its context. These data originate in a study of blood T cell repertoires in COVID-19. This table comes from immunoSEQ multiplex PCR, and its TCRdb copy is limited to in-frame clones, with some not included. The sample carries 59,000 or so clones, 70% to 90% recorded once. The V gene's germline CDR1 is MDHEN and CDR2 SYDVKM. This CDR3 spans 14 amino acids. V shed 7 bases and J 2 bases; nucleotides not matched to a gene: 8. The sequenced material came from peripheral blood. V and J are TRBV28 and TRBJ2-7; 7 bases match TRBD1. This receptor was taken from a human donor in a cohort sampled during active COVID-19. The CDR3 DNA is TGTGCCAGCACTCCGACAGGGCCCCCCTACGAGCAGTACTTC. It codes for CASTPTGPPYEQYF.